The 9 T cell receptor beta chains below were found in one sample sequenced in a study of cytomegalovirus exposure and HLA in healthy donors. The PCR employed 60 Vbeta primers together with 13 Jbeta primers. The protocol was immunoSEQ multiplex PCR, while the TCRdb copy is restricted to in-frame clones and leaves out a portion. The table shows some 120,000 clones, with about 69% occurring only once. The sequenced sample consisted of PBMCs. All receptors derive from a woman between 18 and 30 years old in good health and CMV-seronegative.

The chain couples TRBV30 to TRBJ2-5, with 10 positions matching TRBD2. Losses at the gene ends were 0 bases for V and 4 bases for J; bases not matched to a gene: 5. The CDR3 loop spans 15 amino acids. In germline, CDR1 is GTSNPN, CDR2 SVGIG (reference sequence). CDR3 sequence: CAWSVRLAGVETQYF. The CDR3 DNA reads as TGTGCCTGGAGTGTACGCCTAGCGGGGGTAGAGACCCAGTACTTC.

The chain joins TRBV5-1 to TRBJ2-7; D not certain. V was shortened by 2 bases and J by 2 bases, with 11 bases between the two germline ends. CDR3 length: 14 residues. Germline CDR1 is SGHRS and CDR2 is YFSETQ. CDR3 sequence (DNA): TGCGCCAGCAGCTTCGGTCACCGAGCCTACGAGCAGTACTTC. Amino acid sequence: CASSFGHRAYEQYF.

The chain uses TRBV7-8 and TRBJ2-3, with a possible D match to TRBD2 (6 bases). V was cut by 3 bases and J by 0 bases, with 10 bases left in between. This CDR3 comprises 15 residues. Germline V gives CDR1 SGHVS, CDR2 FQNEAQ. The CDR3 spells CASSFNGGSTDTQYF. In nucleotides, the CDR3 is TGTGCCAGCAGCTTTAATGGAGGGAGCACAGATACGCAGTATTTT. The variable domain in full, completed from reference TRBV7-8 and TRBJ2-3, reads GAGVSQSPRYKVAKRGQDVALRCDPISGHVSLFWYQQALGQGPEFLTYFQNEAQLDKSGLPSDRFFAERPEGSVSTLKIQRTQQEDSAVYLCASSFNGGSTDTQYFGPGTRLTVL.

DNA for the CDR3: TGCGCCAGCAGAGCACAGGGGGGGTATGGCTACACCTTC. It encodes CASRAQGGYGYTF. This rearrangement joins TRBV5-1 to TRBJ1-2; TRBD1 agrees at 8 bases. This CDR3 spans 13 amino acids. Germline values: CDR1 SGHRS, CDR2 YFSETQ. V was pared by 5 bases and J by 5 bases, with 5 bases of the junction left unmatched. The full variable domain, with the rest looked up from reference TRBV5-1 and TRBJ1-2, is KAGVTQTPRYLIKTRGQQVTLSCSPISGHRSVSWYQQTPGQGLQFLFEYFSETQRNKGNFPGRFSGRQFSNSRSEMNVSTLELGDSALYLCASRAQGGYGYTFGSGTRLTVV.

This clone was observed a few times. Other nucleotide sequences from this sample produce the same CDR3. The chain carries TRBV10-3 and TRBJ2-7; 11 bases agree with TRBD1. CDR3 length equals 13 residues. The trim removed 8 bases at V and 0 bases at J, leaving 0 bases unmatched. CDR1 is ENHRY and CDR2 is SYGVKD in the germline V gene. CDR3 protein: CAIGTGGSYEQYF. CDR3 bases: TGTGCCATCGGGACAGGGGGCTCCTACGAGCAGTACTTC.

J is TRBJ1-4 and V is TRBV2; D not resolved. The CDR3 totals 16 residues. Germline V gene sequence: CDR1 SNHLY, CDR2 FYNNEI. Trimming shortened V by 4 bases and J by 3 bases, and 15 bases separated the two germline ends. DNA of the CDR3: TGTGCCAGCAGTGCCTTGACGGCGGGAGCTAATGAAAAACTGTTTTTT. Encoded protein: CASSALTAGANEKLFF.

CDR3 sequence (DNA): TGTGCCAGCAGCCGCGACAGGGGAAATTCACCCCTCCACTTT. Protein: CASSRDRGNSPLHF. The chain links TRBV27 to TRBJ1-6, with 8 bases that match TRBD1. Germline V gene lookup returns CDR1 MNHEY and CDR2 SMNVEV (reference sequence). V trimming: 6 bases; J trimming: 7 bases; junction bases outside the gene matches: 5. This CDR3 is 14 amino acids long.

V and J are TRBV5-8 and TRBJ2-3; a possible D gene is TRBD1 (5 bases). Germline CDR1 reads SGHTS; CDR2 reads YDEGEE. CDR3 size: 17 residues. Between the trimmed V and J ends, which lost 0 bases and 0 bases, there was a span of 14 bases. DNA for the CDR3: TGTGCCAGCAGCTTGGAAGCCAGGGTCTATAGCACAGATACGCAGTATTTT. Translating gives CASSLEARVYSTDTQYF.

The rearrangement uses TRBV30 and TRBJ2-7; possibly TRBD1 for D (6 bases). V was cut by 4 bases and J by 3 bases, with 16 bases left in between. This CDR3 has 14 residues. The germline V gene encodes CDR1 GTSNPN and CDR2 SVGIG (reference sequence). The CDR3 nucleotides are TGTGCCTGGACGGGTCTAGGGGGTAACTACGAGCAGTACTTC. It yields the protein CAWTGLGGNYEQYF.